The 22 T cell receptor beta chains given below trace back to one sample, sequenced in a study of blood T cells in healthy people across ages. Through a sample-barcoded 5' primer and a J-beta primer mix, a second PCR was run for roughly 6 to 11 cycles. TCRdb reprocessed the 5' RACE reads with MiXCR, giving one entry per CDR3 protein. The data contain 550,000 to 700,000 distinct CDR3 sequences, 25% to 30% of them singletons. Sequencing was carried out using blood. The receptors stem from a woman in her sixties or seventies in good health.

The chain links TRBV7-2 to TRBJ1-1, with D tentatively TRBD1 (5 bases). The V end was cut by 1 base, the J end by 5 bases, with 11 bases between. Per the germline V gene, CDR1 is SGHTA and CDR2 is FQGNSA. The CDR3 has 14 amino acids. The chain's CDR3 is CASSLVGRVTEAFF. The DNA of the CDR3 is TGTGCCAGCAGCTTAGTGGGACGCGTGACTGAAGCTTTCTTT.

This chain uses TRBV20-1 with TRBJ1-2; weak D call: TRBD1 (6 bases). The CDR3 extends over 13 amino acids. V was cut by 4 bases and J by 3 bases, with 12 bases left in between. Germline V gives CDR1 DFQATT, CDR2 SNEGSKA (reference sequence). The CDR3 sequence is CSAKQGEDYGYTF. CDR3 sequence (DNA): TGCAGTGCTAAACAGGGAGAGGACTATGGCTACACCTTC.

Turning to this clonotype: One junction end disagrees with the germline gene, perhaps due to a read error. The chain links TRBV6-2 or TRBV6-3 to TRBJ2-1; the match to TRBD2 covers 11 bases. CDR1 is MNHEY and CDR2 is SVGEGT in the germline V gene. The CDR3 has 17 residues. CDR3 protein: CANSYLAGGFTDNEQFF. The CDR3 coding sequence is TGTGCCAACAGTTACCTAGCGGGGGGTTTTACCGACAATGAGCAGTTCTTC.

This sequence joins TRBV10-3 and TRBJ2-1; 11 bases map to TRBD2. Unmatched junction bases numbered 10, after V lost 8 bases and J lost 7 bases. The CDR3 loop spans 15 amino acids. Germline CDR1 and CDR2: ENHRY and SYGVKD. CDR3 nucleotide sequence: TGTGCCATCCAGCTCTCTAGCGGGGGGAGGAATGAGCAGTTCTTC. Encoded protein: CAIQLSSGGRNEQFF.

This clonotype has a count of ten or more. This chain joins TRBV5-1 and TRBJ2-5; possibly TRBD2 for D (5 bases). In germline, CDR1 is SGHRS, CDR2 YFSETQ. Trimming removed 0 bases at V and 0 bases at J, with 9 bases between. The CDR3 contains 15 residues. CDR3: CASSLETGYQETQYF. The CDR3 DNA is TGCGCCAGCAGCTTGGAAACGGGGTACCAAGAGACCCAGTACTTC.

V is TRBV5-1 and J is TRBJ2-5, with 7 bases aligning to TRBD1. The J call may be faulty, since TRBJ2-1 better matches the DNA end. CDR3 length: 15 amino acids. Germline V gene sequence: CDR1 SGHRS, CDR2 YFSETQ. CDR3 DNA sequence: TGCGCCAGCAGCTTGACCCGGGGACAGTCAAATGAGCAGTTCTTC. Encoded protein: CASSLTRGQSNEQFF.

Many counts were recorded for this clonotype. CDR3: CASSGNRVRETQYF. CDR3 sequence (DNA): TGTGCCAGCAGTGGAAACCGGGTCCGGGAGACCCAGTACTTC. This sequence joins TRBV6-5 and TRBJ2-5; D ambiguous. Germline CDR1 and CDR2: MNHEY and SVGAGI. The germline V and J ends were trimmed by 5 bases and 5 bases, with 15 bases remaining between them. The CDR3 has 14 residues.

The chain couples TRBV20-1 to TRBJ1-5; the match to TRBD1 covers 7 bases. With V trimmed by 1 base and J by 7 bases, 7 bases remained unmatched. The CDR3 has 14 residues. Germline assignment: CDR1 DFQATT and CDR2 SNEGSKA (reference sequence). This chain's CDR3 is CSARVQGGRQPQHF. For the CDR3, the DNA is TGCAGTGCTAGAGTCCAGGGGGGCAGACAGCCCCAGCATTTT.

This clonotype has only a few counts. V and J are TRBV5-1 and TRBJ2-7; TRBD1 matches at 10 bases. The CDR3 has 14 residues. Germline trimming cut 4 bases from V and 7 bases from J; bases unmatched to any gene: 8. Germline assignment: CDR1 SGHRS and CDR2 YFSETQ. CDR3 DNA: TGCGCCAGCAGCGACGGACAGGGGGGGTGGGAGCAGTACTTC. Encoded protein: CASSDGQGGWEQYF. The whole variable domain, filled in from reference TRBV5-1 and TRBJ2-7, reads KAGVTQTPRYLIKTRGQQVTLSCSPISGHRSVSWYQQTPGQGLQFLFEYFSETQRNKGNFPGRFSGRQFSNSRSEMNVSTLELGDSALYLCASSDGQGGWEQYFGPGTRLTVT.

This clonotype has more than one count but fewer than ten. CDR3 sequence reads: CASSLVQGAFLDEQYF. The CDR3, as DNA: TGCGCCAGCAGCTTGGTCCAGGGGGCGTTTCTGGACGAGCAGTACTTC. The chain employs TRBV5-1 and TRBJ2-5; 8 bases map to TRBD1. The J call is doubtful: the DNA matches TRBJ2-7 better. This CDR3 spans 16 amino acids. Germline lookup yields CDR1 SGHRS and CDR2 YFSETQ.

This chain links TRBV7-2 with TRBJ1-4, with D perhaps TRBD1 (6 bases). The V end lost 2 bases, the J end lost 7 bases, and 14 bases lay between the germline ends. CDR1 is SGHTA and CDR2 is FQGNSA in the germline V gene. This CDR3 has 15 amino acids. This CDR3 reads CASSLTHRESEKLFF. The CDR3 DNA sequence: TGTGCCAGCAGCTTAACTCACAGGGAGAGTGAAAAACTGTTTTTT. Based on the CDR3 plus reference TRBV7-2 and TRBJ1-4, the full variable domain is GAGVSQSPSNKVTEKGKDVELRCDPISGHTALYWYRQSLGQGLEFLIYFQGNSAPDKSGLPSDRFSAERTGGSVSTLTIQRTQQEDSAVYLCASSLTHRESEKLFFGSGTQLSVL.

Many counts were recorded for this clonotype. The genes are TRBV29-1 and TRBJ1-4, with D perhaps TRBD1 (5 bases). Deletions cut 6 bases from V and 9 bases from J, with 20 bases between. Germline V gene data show CDR1 as SQVTM and CDR2 as ANQGSEA. The CDR3 consists of 14 residues. The CDR3 spells CSVGRTENAKKLFF. CDR3 in DNA: TGCAGCGTGGGGCGGACGGAGAATGCGAAAAAACTGTTTTTT.

This clonotype was observed a single time. A read error may explain this, as a much larger clone is one base away. This CDR3 reads CSAKGSGFQSVF. The CDR3 region has the DNA TGCAGTGCCAAAGGAAGCGGATTCCAGAGCGTCTTC. The V and J genes are TRBV20-1 and TRBJ2-1, with a possible D match to TRBD2 (5 bases). The CDR3 has 12 amino acids. CDR1 and CDR2 (germline): DFQATT, SNEGSKA (reference sequence).

This chain uses TRBV27 with TRBJ2-4; D call uncertain. This CDR3 comprises 15 residues. Trimming shortened V by 4 bases and J by 0 bases, and 10 bases separated the two germline ends. Germline loops: CDR1 MNHEY, CDR2 SMNVEV (reference sequence). The CDR3 loop reads CASSSLWKAKNIQYF. CDR3 in DNA: TGTGCCAGCAGTTCCCTTTGGAAAGCCAAAAACATTCAGTACTTC.

This clonotype turned up a few times. The chain employs TRBV10-3 and TRBJ2-5; D possibly matches TRBD1 or TRBD2 (6 bases each). TRBJ2-1 explains the end of the DNA better; the J call may be wrong. Germline V gene lookup returns CDR1 ENHRY and CDR2 SYGVKD. The CDR3 runs to 13 residues. The CDR3 DNA reads TGTGCCATCAGCGAGGGGGGTCCAGGTGAGCAGTTCTTC. Protein sequence: CAISEGGPGEQFF.

This clonotype has more than one count but fewer than ten. The chain couples TRBV15 to TRBJ2-5; 7 positions agree with TRBD2. V shed 5 bases, J shed 0 bases, and the junction held 9 bases outside the gene matches. Germline V CDR1 and CDR2: LNHNV, YYDKDF (reference sequence). The CDR3 contains 16 residues. For the CDR3, the DNA is TGTGCCACCAGCCCACCCCGGCGGGGGTACCAAGAGACCCAGTACTTC. Protein: CATSPPRRGYQETQYF.

This clonotype has only one observation. This chain links TRBV20-1 with TRBJ2-3; D is possibly TRBD1 (6 bases). This CDR3 contains 15 residues. The V gene's germline CDR1 is DFQATT and CDR2 SNEGSKA (reference sequence). Trimming cost V 5 bases and J 4 bases, with 19 bases left between them. The CDR3 sequence is CSARPGHTTADTQYF. CDR3 nucleotides: TGCAGTGCTCGCCCGGGACATACGACGGCAGATACGCAGTATTTT.

The chain combines TRBV6-2 or TRBV6-3 with TRBJ1-5; D gene uncertain. The V gene lost 0 bases and the J gene lost 1 base, with 13 bases spanning the gap. The CDR3 covers 17 residues. Germline lookup yields CDR1 MNHEY and CDR2 SVGEGT. The CDR3 protein is CASSYSKGMRSNQPQHF. DNA of the CDR3: TGTGCCAGCAGTTACTCGAAGGGTATGCGGAGCAATCAGCCCCAGCATTTT.

The chain links TRBV7-9 to TRBJ2-5; 9 bases are a match to TRBD1. CDR1 is SEHNR, CDR2 FQNEAQ, per germline (reference sequence). CDR3 length: 14 residues. The trim removed 6 bases at V and 7 bases at J, leaving 9 bases unmatched. CDR3 sequence (DNA): TGTGCCAGCAGGGCTACAGGGGGCCTAGGGACCCAGTACTTC. Translating it yields CASRATGGLGTQYF. The full variable domain, its missing parts supplied by reference TRBV7-9 and TRBJ2-5, is DTGVSQNPRHKITKRGQNVTFRCDPISEHNRLYWYRQTLGQGPEFLTYFQNEAQLEKSRLLSDRFSAERPKGSFSTLEIQRTEQGDSAMYLCASRATGGLGTQYFGPGTRLLVL.

The chain has TRBV7-2 and TRBJ1-1, with D unclear. Between the trimmed V and J ends, which lost 0 bases and 4 bases, there was a span of 15 bases. Germline-derived CDR1 and CDR2 are SGHTA and FQGNSA. The CDR3 contains 16 residues. The CDR3: CASSLASTAPGTEAFF. DNA of the CDR3: TGTGCCAGCAGCTTAGCAAGTACTGCCCCCGGCACTGAAGCTTTCTTT.

This clonotype occurred once. The rearrangement joins TRBV7-3 to TRBJ2-1; D remains ambiguous. The CDR3 is 15 residues long. Per germline, CDR1 SGHTA and CDR2 FQGTGA. Trimming took 1 base from V and 6 from J, leaving 13 bases between them. CDR3 residues: CASSLNAATPNEQFF. The CDR3 DNA reads TGTGCCAGCAGCTTAAACGCCGCGACCCCCAATGAGCAGTTCTTC.

This clonotype was found a few times. The rearrangement joins TRBV20-1 to TRBJ1-5, with a tentative D call TRBD1 (6 bases). The CDR3 is made up of 14 amino acids. Germline-derived CDR1 and CDR2 are DFQATT and SNEGSKA (reference sequence). Trimming removed 0 bases at V and 4 bases at J, with 10 bases between. Written as DNA, the CDR3 is TGCAGTGCTAGAGATCCAGGACAGAATCAGCCCCAGCATTTT. Its protein product is CSARDPGQNQPQHF.